This entry is about one T cell receptor (beta chain). Per the original methods: Quantification of nucleated cells was approximated via reference gene primer amplification. Some clones are missing from TCRdb's copy, which holds only in-frame ones; the method was immunoSEQ multiplex PCR. V and J calls and clone size come straight from that table; D and trimming were deduced from the DNA. The sample includes over 200,000 clones, around 86% of them seen just once. Germline loops: CDR1 DFQATT, CDR2 SNEGSKA (reference sequence). The CDR3 extends over 15 amino acids. Trimming took 3 bases from V and 2 from J, leaving 16 bases between them. The sample comes from a study of blood T cell repertoires in COVID-19. Looking at the study overall: T cells, B-cell-depleted T cells, or PBMCs provided the cDNA or gDNA that served as material.

Participants were aged about 18 to 90 years from approximately 23 US areas. This receptor was taken from a woman in her fifties or sixties with acute COVID-19. This chain uses TRBV20-1 with TRBJ1-2; a weak D match, TRBD1 (6 bases). The sample was PBMCs or T cells enriched from blood (not recorded which). The CDR3 nucleotides read TGCAGTGCTAGTAACGGACAGACTAACAACTATGGCTACACCTTC. This translates into CSASNGQTNNYGYTF.